This T cell receptor beta chain appears in the sequencing data of a study of blood T cell repertoires in COVID-19. Study summary: Acute and convalescent COVID-19 specimens originated in the United States, Italy and Spain.

This table comes from immunoSEQ multiplex PCR, and its TCRdb copy is limited to in-frame clones, with some not included. The data hold 85,000 to 130,000 clones, with 91% observed a single time. CDR1 and CDR2 (germline): SEHNR, FQNEAQ (reference sequence). The CDR3 has 16 amino acids. The V segment lost 5 bases and the J segment 8 bases; nucleotides outside the gene matches: 11. Sequenced sample: peripheral blood. This receptor was taken from a human donor in a cohort sampled during active COVID-19. The chain carries TRBV7-9 and TRBJ2-1; 11 bases map to TRBD2. The CDR3 sequence is CASSELLAGVGDEQFF. The CDR3 DNA sequence: TGTGCCAGCAGCGAGCTACTAGCGGGAGTTGGGGATGAGCAGTTCTTC.